The 11 T cell receptor beta chains below come from one sample, sequenced in a study of T cell changes during pregnancy in multiple sclerosis. Generated by immunoSEQ multiplex PCR, the TCRdb table keeps only in-frame clones and is missing some. Of under 55,000 clones in the sample, roughly 93% are singletons; the top ten hold approximately 1.9%. Sequencing was performed on peripheral blood, taken in the second trimester of pregnancy. The receptors stem from a female donor with multiple sclerosis, enrolled in a pregnancy study.

The V call is TRBV5-1, the J call TRBJ2-5; TRBD1 is a possible D gene (6 bases). This CDR3 is 16 amino acids long. V was cut by 4 bases and J by 5 bases, with 21 bases left in between. The V gene's germline CDR1 is SGHRS and CDR2 YFSETQ. The CDR3 bases are TGCGCCAGCAGCCTGCGAGGGACGCCCGACAGGGAGACCCAGTACTTC. Its protein is CASSLRGTPDRETQYF.

The V gene is TRBV27, the J gene TRBJ1-1, with D uncertain. The CDR3 has 13 residues. Germline lookup yields CDR1 MNHEY and CDR2 SMNVEV (reference sequence). Trimming left V 2 bases short and J 1 base short, with 5 bases between. The CDR3 is CASSLAKNTEAFF. The CDR3 nucleotides read TGTGCCAGCAGTTTAGCGAAGAACACTGAAGCTTTCTTT.

CDR3 residues: CASSGDRDTFGYTF. The CDR3 region has the DNA TGTGCCAGCAGTGGGGACCGGGACACCTTTGGCTACACCTTC. The rearrangement links TRBV27 to TRBJ1-2, with D possibly TRBD1 on 6 matching bases. V was trimmed by 5 bases and J by 7 bases, leaving 17 bases between them. The germline V gene has CDR1 MNHEY and CDR2 SMNVEV (reference sequence). The CDR3 contains 14 residues.

The CDR3 is CASSSPVVYYNEQFF. Here the CDR3 DNA reads TGTGCCAGCAGCTCCCCCGTCGTCTACTACAATGAGCAGTTCTTC. This chain joins TRBV7-9 and TRBJ2-1; D unclear. This CDR3 has 15 residues. Germline V gene data show CDR1 as SEHNR and CDR2 as FQNEAQ (reference sequence). The V and J ends lost 4 bases and 3 bases respectively, with 13 bases between them.

V is TRBV14 and J is TRBJ2-2; TRBD2 aligns across 8 bases. The CDR3 is 17 residues long. Germline V CDR1 and CDR2: SGHDN, FVKESK. The junction had 12 bases not matched to a gene; V was cut back by 4 bases and J by 5 bases. The CDR3 region is CASSRPVGTSRTGELFF. DNA of the CDR3: TGTGCCAGCAGCCGACCAGTTGGGACTAGTAGGACCGGGGAGCTGTTTTTT.

The chain joins TRBV9 to TRBJ1-5; no reliable D call. There are 14 residues in the CDR3. V shed 4 bases and J shed 6 bases, with 14 bases lying between them. Germline assignment: CDR1 SGDLS and CDR2 YYNGEE. The CDR3 is CASSPNSAGQPQHF. The DNA of the CDR3 is TGTGCCAGCAGCCCAAACAGTGCAGGTCAGCCCCAGCATTTT.

CDR3 sequence (DNA): TGTGCCAGCAGCGTAGCCGGACTAGCGGAAAATGAGCAGTTCTTC. It codes for CASSVAGLAENEQFF. The chain carries TRBV9 and TRBJ2-1, with 10 bases aligning to TRBD2. Trimming at V came to 0 bases and at J to 7 bases, leaving 4 bases not matched to a gene. CDR1 SGDLS and CDR2 YYNGEE come from the germline V gene. The CDR3 runs 15 residues.

The chain recombines TRBV14 with TRBJ2-4; 8 nucleotides line up with TRBD1. The CDR3 has 15 amino acids. The V and J ends lost 6 bases and 3 bases, in that order; junction bases with no gene match: 7. Germline values: CDR1 SGHDN, CDR2 FVKESK. The CDR3 region has the DNA TGTGCCAGCAGTCCGACAGGGGCCGGCAAAAACATTCAGTACTTC. Its protein product is CASSPTGAGKNIQYF.

V usage is TRBV5-4 and J usage is TRBJ2-7; tentatively, D is TRBD1 (5 bases). This CDR3 contains 14 residues. The germline V and J ends were trimmed by 0 bases and 6 bases, with 13 bases remaining between them. From germline, CDR1 is SGHNT and CDR2 YYREEE (reference sequence). Written as DNA, the CDR3 is TGTGCCAGCAGCTTGGCAGGGCTTATGGGCGAGCAGTACTTC. It yields the protein CASSLAGLMGEQYF.

The rearrangement joins TRBV7-2 to TRBJ1-2, with D possibly matching TRBD1 (5 bases). Trimming shortened V by 5 bases and J by 4 bases, and 20 bases separated the two germline ends. The CDR3 spans 16 residues. Germline lookup yields CDR1 SGHTA and CDR2 FQGNSA. The CDR3 region is CASSPRGGLSFYGYTF. CDR3 DNA sequence: TGTGCCAGCAGCCCCCGCGGGGGACTATCTTTCTATGGCTACACCTTC.

The chain couples TRBV11-3 to TRBJ2-7, with D possibly matching TRBD1 (5 bases). The CDR3 is 14 residues long. Trimming cost V 1 base and J 2 bases, with 9 bases left between them. Germline lookup yields CDR1 SGHNT and CDR2 YENEEA. CDR3 amino acids: CASSLVNRTYEQYF. In nucleotides, the CDR3 is TGTGCCAGCAGCTTAGTCAACAGGACCTACGAGCAGTACTTC.